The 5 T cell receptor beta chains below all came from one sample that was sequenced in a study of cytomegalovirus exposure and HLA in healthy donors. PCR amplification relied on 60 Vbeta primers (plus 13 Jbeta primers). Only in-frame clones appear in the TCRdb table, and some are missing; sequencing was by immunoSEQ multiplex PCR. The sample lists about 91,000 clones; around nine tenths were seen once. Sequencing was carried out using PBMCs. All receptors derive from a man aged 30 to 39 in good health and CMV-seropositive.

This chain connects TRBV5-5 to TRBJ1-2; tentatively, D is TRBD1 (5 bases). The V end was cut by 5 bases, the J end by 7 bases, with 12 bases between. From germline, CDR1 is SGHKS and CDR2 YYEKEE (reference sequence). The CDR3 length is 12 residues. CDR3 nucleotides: TGTGCCAGCAGACAGGCGCTTGGTGGCTACACCTTC. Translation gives CASRQALGGYTF.

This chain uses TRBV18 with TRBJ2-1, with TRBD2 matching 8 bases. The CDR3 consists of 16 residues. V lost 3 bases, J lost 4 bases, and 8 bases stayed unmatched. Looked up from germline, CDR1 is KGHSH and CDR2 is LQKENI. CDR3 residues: CASSPGGGGPYNEQFF. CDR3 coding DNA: TGTGCCAGCTCACCTGGCGGCGGGGGGCCTTACAATGAGCAGTTCTTC.

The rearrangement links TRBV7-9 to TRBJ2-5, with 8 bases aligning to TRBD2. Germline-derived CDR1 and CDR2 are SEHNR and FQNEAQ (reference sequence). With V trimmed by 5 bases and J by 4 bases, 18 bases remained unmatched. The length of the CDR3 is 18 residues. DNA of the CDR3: TGTGCCAGCAGCCCCCCGGCAGCAGCGGGAGTGAAGGGAGAGACCCAGTACTTC. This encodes CASSPPAAAGVKGETQYF.

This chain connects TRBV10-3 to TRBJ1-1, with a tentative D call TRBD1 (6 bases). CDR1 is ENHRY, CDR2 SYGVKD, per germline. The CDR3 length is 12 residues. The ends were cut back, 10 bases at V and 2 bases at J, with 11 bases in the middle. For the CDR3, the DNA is TGTGCCAGTACGACAGGTAACACTGAAGCTTTCTTT. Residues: CASTTGNTEAFF.

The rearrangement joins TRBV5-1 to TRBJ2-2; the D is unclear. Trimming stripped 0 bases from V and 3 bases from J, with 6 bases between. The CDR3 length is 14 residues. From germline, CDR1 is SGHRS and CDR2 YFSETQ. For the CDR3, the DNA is TGCGCCAGCAGCTTGGACCAGTACACCGGGGAGCTGTTTTTT. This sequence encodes CASSLDQYTGELFF.